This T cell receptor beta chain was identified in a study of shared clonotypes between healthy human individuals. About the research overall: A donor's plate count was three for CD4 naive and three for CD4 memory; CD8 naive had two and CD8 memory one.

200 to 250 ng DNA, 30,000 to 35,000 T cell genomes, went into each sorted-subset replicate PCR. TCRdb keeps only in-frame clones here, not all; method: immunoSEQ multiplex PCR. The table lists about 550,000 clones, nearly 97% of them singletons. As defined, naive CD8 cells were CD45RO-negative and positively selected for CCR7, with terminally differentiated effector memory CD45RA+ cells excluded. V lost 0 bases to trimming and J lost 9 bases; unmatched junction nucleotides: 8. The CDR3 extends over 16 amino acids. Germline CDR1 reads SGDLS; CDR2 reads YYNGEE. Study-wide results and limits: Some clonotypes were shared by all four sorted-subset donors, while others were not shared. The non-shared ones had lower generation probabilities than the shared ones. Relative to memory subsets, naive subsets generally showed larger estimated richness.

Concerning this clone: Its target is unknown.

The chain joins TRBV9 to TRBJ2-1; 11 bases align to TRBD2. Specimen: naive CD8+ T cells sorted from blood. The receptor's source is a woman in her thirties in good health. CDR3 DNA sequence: TGTGCCAGCAGCGTAGGCGGTAGCGGGAGGGCCGGTGAGCAGTTCTTC. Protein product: CASSVGGSGRAGEQFF.